Detailed here is one T cell receptor beta chain. Antigen: not known. These data belong to a study of beta chain features in type 1 diabetes. The CDR3 is 17 amino acids. V lost 0 bases and J lost 3; bases outside the gene matches: 9. Germline assignment: CDR1 SGHNT and CDR2 YYREEE (reference sequence). Study-wide findings and caveats: HLA effects on TCRB rearrangement stayed unresolved here.

Expressed TCRB transcripts were sequenced because the isolated RNA had all been reverse transcribed beforehand. Assay used: immunoSEQ multiplex PCR; TCRdb lists only in-frame clones, some missing. This sample yields about 110,000 clones, of which almost 40% are seen a single time; approximately 0.065% belongs to the top ten. This clonotype originated in a woman aged 18-29 years in good health. Sequencing was performed on stem cell memory CD4+ T cells from blood. V and J are TRBV5-4 and TRBJ2-1, with 7 bases fitting TRBD2. The chain's CDR3 is CASSLGAASGLYNEQFF. The CDR3 DNA reads as TGTGCCAGCAGCTTGGGGGCGGCTAGCGGACTCTACAATGAGCAGTTCTTC.